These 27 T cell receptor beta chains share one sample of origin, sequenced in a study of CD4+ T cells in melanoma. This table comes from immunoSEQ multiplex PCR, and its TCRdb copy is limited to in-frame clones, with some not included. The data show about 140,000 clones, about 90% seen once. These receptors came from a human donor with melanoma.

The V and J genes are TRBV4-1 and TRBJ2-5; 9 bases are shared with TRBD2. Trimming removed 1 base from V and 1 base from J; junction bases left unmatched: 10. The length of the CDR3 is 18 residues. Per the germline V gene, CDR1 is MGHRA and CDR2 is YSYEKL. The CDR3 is CASSQVRSGGGGQETQYF. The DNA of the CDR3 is TGCGCCAGCAGCCAAGTGCGATCGGGCGGGGGGGGCCAAGAGACCCAGTACTTC.

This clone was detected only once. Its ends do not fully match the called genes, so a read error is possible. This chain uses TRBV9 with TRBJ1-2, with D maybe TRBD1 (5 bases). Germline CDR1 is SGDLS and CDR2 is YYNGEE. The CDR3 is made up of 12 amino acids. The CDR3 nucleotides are TGTGCCAGCAGCGCCGTACAGGCCGGGTCAGCCTTC. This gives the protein CASSAVQAGSAF.

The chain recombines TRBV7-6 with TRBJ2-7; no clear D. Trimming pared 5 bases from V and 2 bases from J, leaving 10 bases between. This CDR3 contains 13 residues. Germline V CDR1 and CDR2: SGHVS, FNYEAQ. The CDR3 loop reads CASSAQVTYEQYF. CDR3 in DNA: TGTGCCAGCAGCGCGCAGGTTACCTACGAGCAGTACTTC.

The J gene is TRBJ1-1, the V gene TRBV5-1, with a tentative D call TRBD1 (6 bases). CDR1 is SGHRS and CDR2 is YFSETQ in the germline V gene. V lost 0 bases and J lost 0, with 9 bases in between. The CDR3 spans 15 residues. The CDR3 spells CASSLEGGVNTEAFF. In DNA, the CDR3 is TGCGCCAGCAGCTTGGAAGGGGGGGTGAACACTGAAGCTTTCTTT.

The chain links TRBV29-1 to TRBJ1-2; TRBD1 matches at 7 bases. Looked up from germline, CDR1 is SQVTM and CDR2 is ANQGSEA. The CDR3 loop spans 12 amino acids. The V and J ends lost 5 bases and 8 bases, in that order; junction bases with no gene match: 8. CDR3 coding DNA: TGCAGCGTTCAGGGGGGGGGCCGCGGCTACACCTTC. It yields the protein CSVQGGGRGYTF.

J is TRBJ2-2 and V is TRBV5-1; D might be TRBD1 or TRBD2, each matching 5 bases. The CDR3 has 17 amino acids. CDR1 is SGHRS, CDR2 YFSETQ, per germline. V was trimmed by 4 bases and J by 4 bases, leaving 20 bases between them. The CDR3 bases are TGCGCCAGCAGCCTTGCCCTATCGGGGCGCCTCACCGGGGAGCTGTTTTTT. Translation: CASSLALSGRLTGELFF.

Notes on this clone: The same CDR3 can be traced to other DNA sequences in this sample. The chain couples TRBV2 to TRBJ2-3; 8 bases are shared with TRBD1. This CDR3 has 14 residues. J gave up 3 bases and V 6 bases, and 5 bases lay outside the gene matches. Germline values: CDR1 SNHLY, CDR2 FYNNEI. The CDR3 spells CASSGQGGTDTQYF. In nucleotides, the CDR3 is TGTGCCAGCAGCGGACAGGGAGGAACAGATACGCAGTATTTT. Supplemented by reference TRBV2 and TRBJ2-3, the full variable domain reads EPEVTQTPSHQVTQMGQEVILRCVPISNHLYFYWYRQILGQKVEFLVSFYNNEISEKSEIFDDQFSVERPDGSNFTLKIRSTKLEDSAMYFCASSGQGGTDTQYFGPGTRLTVL.

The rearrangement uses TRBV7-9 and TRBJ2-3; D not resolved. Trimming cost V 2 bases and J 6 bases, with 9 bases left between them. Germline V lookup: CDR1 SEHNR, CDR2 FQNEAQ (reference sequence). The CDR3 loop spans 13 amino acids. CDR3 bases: TGTGCCAGCAGCTTATTGGGTCTGGATACGCAGTATTTT. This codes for CASSLLGLDTQYF.

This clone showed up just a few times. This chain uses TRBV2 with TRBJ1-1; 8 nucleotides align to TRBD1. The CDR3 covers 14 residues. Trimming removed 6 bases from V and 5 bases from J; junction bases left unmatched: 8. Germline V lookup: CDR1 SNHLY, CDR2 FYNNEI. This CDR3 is CASRGTGGGTEAFF. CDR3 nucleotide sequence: TGTGCCAGCAGGGGGACAGGAGGAGGAACTGAAGCTTTCTTT.

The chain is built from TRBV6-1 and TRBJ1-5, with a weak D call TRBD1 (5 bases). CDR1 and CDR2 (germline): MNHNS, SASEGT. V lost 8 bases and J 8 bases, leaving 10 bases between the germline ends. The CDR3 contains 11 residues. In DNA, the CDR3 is TGTGCCAGCGGAGGGGAAAAGCCCCAGCATTTT. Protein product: CASGGEKPQHF.

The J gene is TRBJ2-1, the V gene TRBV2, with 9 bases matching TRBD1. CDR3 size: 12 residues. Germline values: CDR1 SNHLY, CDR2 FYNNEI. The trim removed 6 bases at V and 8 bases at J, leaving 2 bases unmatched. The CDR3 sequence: CASRDRGDEQFF. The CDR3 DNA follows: TGTGCCAGCAGGGACAGGGGCGATGAGCAGTTCTTC.

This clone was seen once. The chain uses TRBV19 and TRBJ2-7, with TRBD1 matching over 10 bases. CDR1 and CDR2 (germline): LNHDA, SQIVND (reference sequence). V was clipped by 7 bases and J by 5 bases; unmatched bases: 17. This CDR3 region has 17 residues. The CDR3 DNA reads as TGTGCCAGTACAAACTACCCGGGGACAGGGGACTCTCACGAGCAGTACTTC. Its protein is CASTNYPGTGDSHEQYF.

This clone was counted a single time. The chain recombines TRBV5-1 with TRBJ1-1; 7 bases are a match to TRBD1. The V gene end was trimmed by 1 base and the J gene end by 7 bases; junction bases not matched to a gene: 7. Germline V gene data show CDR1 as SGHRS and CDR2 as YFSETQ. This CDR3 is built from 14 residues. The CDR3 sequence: CASSLTRQGLEAFF. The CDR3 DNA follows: TGCGCCAGCAGCTTGACCCGACAGGGCCTTGAAGCTTTCTTT. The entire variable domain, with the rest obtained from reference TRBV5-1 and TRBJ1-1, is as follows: KAGVTQTPRYLIKTRGQQVTLSCSPISGHRSVSWYQQTPGQGLQFLFEYFSETQRNKGNFPGRFSGRQFSNSRSEMNVSTLELGDSALYLCASSLTRQGLEAFFGQGTRLTVV.

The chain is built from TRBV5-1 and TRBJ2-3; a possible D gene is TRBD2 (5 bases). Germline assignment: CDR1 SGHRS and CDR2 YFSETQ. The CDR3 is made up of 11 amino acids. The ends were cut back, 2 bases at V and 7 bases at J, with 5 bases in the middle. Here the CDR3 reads CASSFGNTQYF. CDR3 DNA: TGCGCCAGCAGCTTCGGGAATACGCAGTATTTT.

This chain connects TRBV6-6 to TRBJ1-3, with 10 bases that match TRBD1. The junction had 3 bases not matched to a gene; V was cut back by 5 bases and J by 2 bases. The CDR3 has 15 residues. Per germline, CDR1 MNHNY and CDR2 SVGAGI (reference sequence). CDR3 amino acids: CASSRQGATGNTIYF. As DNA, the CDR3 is TGTGCCAGCAGTCGACAGGGGGCGACTGGAAACACCATATATTTT.

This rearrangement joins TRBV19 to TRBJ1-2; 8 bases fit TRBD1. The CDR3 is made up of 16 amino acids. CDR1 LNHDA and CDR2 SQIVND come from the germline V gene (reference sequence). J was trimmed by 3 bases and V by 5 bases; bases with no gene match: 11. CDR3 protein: CASSPRTGRVDYGYTF. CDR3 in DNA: TGTGCCAGTAGTCCACGGACAGGGAGGGTTGACTATGGCTACACCTTC. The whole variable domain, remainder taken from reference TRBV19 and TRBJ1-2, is DGGITQSPKYLFRKEGQNVTLSCEQNLNHDAMYWYRQDPGQGLRLIYYSQIVNDFQKGDIAEGYSVSREKKESFPLTVTSAQKNPTAFYLCASSPRTGRVDYGYTFGSGTRLTVV.

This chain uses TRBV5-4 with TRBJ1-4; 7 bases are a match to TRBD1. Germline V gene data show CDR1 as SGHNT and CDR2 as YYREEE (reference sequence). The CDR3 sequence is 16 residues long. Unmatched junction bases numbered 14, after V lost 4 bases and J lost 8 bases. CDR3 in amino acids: CASSQKGQVLVEKLFF. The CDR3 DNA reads TGTGCCAGCAGCCAGAAAGGACAGGTCTTGGTGGAAAAACTGTTTTTT.

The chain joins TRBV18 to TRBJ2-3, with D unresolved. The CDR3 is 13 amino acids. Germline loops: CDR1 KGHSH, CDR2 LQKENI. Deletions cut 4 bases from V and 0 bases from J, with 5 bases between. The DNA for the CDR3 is TGTGCCAGCTCACTCGAGAGCACAGATACGCAGTATTTT. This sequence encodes CASSLESTDTQYF.

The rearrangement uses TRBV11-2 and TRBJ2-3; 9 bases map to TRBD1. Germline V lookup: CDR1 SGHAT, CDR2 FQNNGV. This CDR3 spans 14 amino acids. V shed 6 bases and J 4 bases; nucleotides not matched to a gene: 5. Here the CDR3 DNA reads TGTGCCAGCAGTTTACAGGGGGCGGCAGATACGCAGTATTTT. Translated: CASSLQGAADTQYF.

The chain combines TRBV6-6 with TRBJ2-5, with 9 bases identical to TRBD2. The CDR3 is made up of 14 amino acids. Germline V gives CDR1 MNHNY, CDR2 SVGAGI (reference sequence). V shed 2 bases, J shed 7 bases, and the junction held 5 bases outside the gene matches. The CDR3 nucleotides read TGTGCCAGCAGTTACCTCGTTAGCGGGGGGACCCAGTACTTC. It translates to CASSYLVSGGTQYF.

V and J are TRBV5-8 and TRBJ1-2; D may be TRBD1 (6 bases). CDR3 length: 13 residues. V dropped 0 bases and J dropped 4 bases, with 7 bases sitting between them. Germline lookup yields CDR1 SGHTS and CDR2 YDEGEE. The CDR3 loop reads CASSLGGGYGYTF. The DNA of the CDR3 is TGTGCCAGCAGCTTGGGAGGGGGCTATGGCTACACCTTC.

In DNA form, the CDR3 reads TGCGCCAGCAGCTTGGAAGGGGCCCAGGGTCAGCCCCAGCATTTT. Translation: CASSLEGAQGQPQHF. The gene calls are TRBV5-1 and TRBJ1-5; perhaps TRBD1 as D (5 bases). There are 15 residues in the CDR3. V lost 0 bases, J lost 6 bases, and 13 bases lay in between. The germline V gene has CDR1 SGHRS and CDR2 YFSETQ.

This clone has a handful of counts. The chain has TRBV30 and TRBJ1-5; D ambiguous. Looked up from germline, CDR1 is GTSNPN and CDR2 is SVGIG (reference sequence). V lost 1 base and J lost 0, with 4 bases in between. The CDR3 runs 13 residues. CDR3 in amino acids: CAWSAGSNQPQHF. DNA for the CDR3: TGTGCCTGGAGTGCGGGTAGCAATCAGCCCCAGCATTTT. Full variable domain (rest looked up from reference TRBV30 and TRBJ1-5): SQTIHQWPATLVQPVGSPLSLECTVEGTSNPNLYWYRQAAGRGLQLLFYSVGIGQISSEVPQNLSASRPQDRQFILSSKKLLLSDSGFYLCAWSAGSNQPQHFGDGTRLSIL.

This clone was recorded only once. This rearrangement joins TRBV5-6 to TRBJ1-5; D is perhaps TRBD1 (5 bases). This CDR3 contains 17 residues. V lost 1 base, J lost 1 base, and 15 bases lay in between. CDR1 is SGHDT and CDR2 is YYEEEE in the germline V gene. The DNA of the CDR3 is TGTGCCAGCAGCTTGTGGTCTCTGGGGGTGAGCAATCAGCCCCAGCATTTT. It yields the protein CASSLWSLGVSNQPQHF.

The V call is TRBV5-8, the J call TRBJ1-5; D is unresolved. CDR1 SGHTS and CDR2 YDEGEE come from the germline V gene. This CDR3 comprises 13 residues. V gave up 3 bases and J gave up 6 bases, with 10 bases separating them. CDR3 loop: CASSSGLSQPQHF. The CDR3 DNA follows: TGTGCCAGCAGCTCCGGGTTGAGTCAGCCCCAGCATTTT.

CDR3 residues: CASSPPSQGGGEKLFF. CDR3 in DNA: TGTGCCAGCTCACCACCGTCACAGGGGGGAGGTGAAAAACTGTTTTTT. This chain uses TRBV18 with TRBJ1-4; TRBD1 aligns across 8 bases. The CDR3 loop spans 16 amino acids. The junction had 7 bases not matched to a gene; V was cut back by 0 bases and J by 7 bases. The germline gives CDR1 KGHSH, CDR2 LQKENI.

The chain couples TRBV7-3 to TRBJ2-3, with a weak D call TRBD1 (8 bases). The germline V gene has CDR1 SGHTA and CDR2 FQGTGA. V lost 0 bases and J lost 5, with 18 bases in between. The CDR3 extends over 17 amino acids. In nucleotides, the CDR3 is TGTGCCAGCAGCTTAACGTTGCCAGGGGGCGGGAGAGATACGCAGTATTTT. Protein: CASSLTLPGGGRDTQYF. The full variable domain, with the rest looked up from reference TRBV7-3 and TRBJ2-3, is GAGVSQTPSNKVTEKGKYVELRCDPISGHTALYWYRQSLGQGPEFLIYFQGTGAADDSGLPNDRFFAVRPEGSVSTLKIQRTERGDSAVYLCASSLTLPGGGRDTQYFGPGTRLTVL.